The 21 T cell receptor beta chains below come from one sample, sequenced in a study of cytotoxic CD8 clonotypes in ibrutinib-treated CLL. Using immunoSEQ multiplex PCR, the repertoire was profiled, and TCRdb retains in-frame clones only, with some absent. Of about 300,000 clones in the sample, around 76% were seen once. This material consisted of PBMCs, taken at disease progression, from a patient treated with ibrutinib. The receptors here all came from a human donor with chronic lymphocytic leukemia.

The chain carries TRBV11-3 and TRBJ2-3; TRBD1 matches 7 bases. V gave up 6 bases and J gave up 4 bases; unmatched junction bases: 4. CDR1 is SGHNT and CDR2 is YENEEA in the germline V gene. The CDR3 consists of 13 residues. The CDR3 is CASRRQGSDTQYF. CDR3 sequence (DNA): TGTGCCAGCAGAAGACAGGGTTCAGATACGCAGTATTTT.

The chain carries TRBV21-1 and TRBJ1-2; TRBD1, the D gene given by the table, was not confirmed from the DNA. TRBV21-1 is reported as a pseudogene. There are 17 residues in the CDR3. The chain's CDR3 is CASSKRAGASSNYGYTF. CDR3 nucleotides: TGTGCCAGCAGCAAGAGGGCAGGGGCCTCCTCTAACTATGGCTACACCTTC.

The chain has TRBV9 and TRBJ2-1; D is undetermined. The germline gives CDR1 SGDLS, CDR2 YYNGEE. This CDR3 has 17 residues. Trimming left V 2 bases short and J 3 bases short, with 18 bases between. The CDR3: CASSVARRASVYNEQFF. DNA of the CDR3: TGTGCCAGCAGCGTCGCTCGTAGAGCCAGCGTCTACAATGAGCAGTTCTTC.

This clone was seen a handful of times. The rearrangement links TRBV5-6 to TRBJ2-7; 9 nucleotides agree with TRBD2. After removal of 0 bases from V and 7 bases from J, the junction contained 11 bases not matched to a gene. The CDR3 totals 16 residues. Germline V gives CDR1 SGHDT, CDR2 YYEEEE. CDR3 sequence: CASSLAAGGPPEEQYF. The CDR3 coding sequence is TGTGCCAGCAGCTTGGCGGCGGGGGGGCCTCCGGAGGAGCAGTACTTC.

This clone is a singleton in its sample. The rearrangement uses TRBV7-8 and TRBJ1-5; 12 nucleotides line up with TRBD1. Germline values: CDR1 SGHVS, CDR2 FQNEAQ. This CDR3 has 18 amino acids. Germline trimming cut 4 bases from V and 0 bases from J; bases unmatched to any gene: 7. As DNA, the CDR3 is TGTGCCAGCAGCTCGGGACAGGGGGCCGTCTATAGCAATCAGCCCCAGCATTTT. It translates to CASSSGQGAVYSNQPQHF.

This sequence joins TRBV10-3 and TRBJ1-2; 7 nucleotides line up with TRBD1. Germline-derived CDR1 and CDR2 are ENHRY and SYGVKD. J was trimmed by 8 bases and V by 2 bases; bases with no gene match: 8. This CDR3 is 14 amino acids long. The CDR3 coding sequence is TGTGCCATCAGTGAGCCCGGACAGGATTGGGGCTACACCTTC. Amino acids: CAISEPGQDWGYTF.

This rearrangement joins TRBV9 to TRBJ2-1; D remains unclear. V was clipped by 0 bases and J by 9 bases, with 7 bases between them. The CDR3 covers 12 residues. CDR1 SGDLS and CDR2 YYNGEE come from the germline V gene. The CDR3 DNA is TGTGCCAGCAGCGTAGAGGGCCGTGAGCAGTTCTTC. Its protein is CASSVEGREQFF. The entire variable domain, with the rest obtained from reference TRBV9 and TRBJ2-1, is as follows: DSGVTQTPKHLITATGQRVTLRCSPRSGDLSVYWYQQSLDQGLQFLIQYYNGEERAKGNILERFSAQQFPDLHSELNLSSLELGDSALYFCASSVEGREQFFGPGTRLTVL.

The gene calls are TRBV15 and TRBJ2-7, with a tentative D call TRBD1 (6 bases). Trimming took off 5 bases at V and 2 bases at J, with 19 bases between the two ends. CDR1 is LNHNV, CDR2 YYDKDF, per germline (reference sequence). The CDR3 length is 16 residues. For the CDR3, the DNA is TGTGCCACCAGCGGACCAAGGACAGCGATGACCTACGAGCAGTACTTC. It yields the protein CATSGPRTAMTYEQYF.

J is TRBJ2-1 and V is TRBV11-3, with TRBD2 matching 7 bases. The CDR3 is 15 residues long. The J segment lost 9 bases and the V segment lost 3 bases, leaving 11 bases of the junction unmatched. Germline assignment: CDR1 SGHNT and CDR2 YENEEA. CDR3 sequence (DNA): TGTGCCAGCAGCTTTCAGGCGGGAGTCCCGGGTGAGCAGTTCTTC. This translates into CASSFQAGVPGEQFF.

J is TRBJ2-5 and V is TRBV29-1; the match to TRBD1 covers 10 bases. This CDR3 spans 16 amino acids. J gave up 4 bases and V 6 bases, and 14 bases lay outside the gene matches. Looked up from germline, CDR1 is SQVTM and CDR2 is ANQGSEA. In nucleotides, the CDR3 is TGCAGCGTGGGACAGGGGATATCGGCACTGGGAGAGACCCAGTACTTC. Its translation is CSVGQGISALGETQYF.

This clone was seen once. The chain joins TRBV5-1 to TRBJ1-1; 9 bases match TRBD1. Per the germline V gene, CDR1 is SGHRS and CDR2 is YFSETQ. V lost 5 bases, J lost 5 bases, and 4 bases stayed unmatched. The CDR3 contains 13 residues. DNA of the CDR3: TGCGCCAGCAGAGGGACAGGGCTGACTGAAGCTTTCTTT. It encodes CASRGTGLTEAFF. Based on the CDR3 plus reference TRBV5-1 and TRBJ1-1, the full variable domain is KAGVTQTPRYLIKTRGQQVTLSCSPISGHRSVSWYQQTPGQGLQFLFEYFSETQRNKGNFPGRFSGRQFSNSRSEMNVSTLELGDSALYLCASRGTGLTEAFFGQGTRLTVV.

This chain connects TRBV18 to TRBJ2-5; maybe TRBD2 (5 bases). The CDR3 is made up of 14 amino acids. Germline V gene sequence: CDR1 KGHSH, CDR2 LQKENI. V lost 3 bases and J 4 bases, leaving 12 bases between the germline ends. The CDR3 sequence: CASSPPTRAETQYF. For the CDR3, the DNA is TGTGCCAGCTCACCCCCAACTAGGGCAGAGACCCAGTACTTC.

V is TRBV4-1 and J is TRBJ1-1; TRBD1 might be the D (5 bases). V was shortened by 3 bases and J by 1 base, with 6 bases between the two germline ends. Germline V gene data show CDR1 as MGHRA and CDR2 as YSYEKL. The CDR3 is made up of 13 amino acids. In nucleotides, the CDR3 is TGCGCCAGCAGCCAGACAGAGAACACTGAAGCTTTCTTT. Amino acids: CASSQTENTEAFF.

The DNA of the CDR3 is TGTGCCAGCAGCTTAGTATCCCGGGACAGGGGGCTACGAGAGACCCAGTACTTC. This translates into CASSLVSRDRGLRETQYF. This rearrangement joins TRBV11-2 to TRBJ2-5, with TRBD1 identical over 12 bases. The CDR3 extends over 18 amino acids. Germline CDR1 and CDR2: SGHAT and FQNNGV. J was trimmed by 4 bases and V by 1 base; bases with no gene match: 10.

The chain recombines TRBV6-1 with TRBJ1-5; D may be TRBD1 (5 bases). Trimming removed 4 bases at V and 3 bases at J, with 19 bases between. The CDR3 spans 17 residues. From germline, CDR1 is MNHNS and CDR2 SASEGT. The chain's CDR3 is CASSVGQGPRHNQPQHF. In DNA, the CDR3 is TGTGCCAGCAGTGTCGGCCAGGGCCCTCGCCACAATCAGCCCCAGCATTTT.

The chain combines TRBV21-1 with TRBJ2-7; TRBD2, the table's D call, was not compared with the DNA. TRBV21-1 is a listed pseudogene. This CDR3 spans 16 amino acids. The CDR3: CASSKVSPPGTYEQYF. The CDR3 coding sequence is TGTGCCAGCAGCAAAGTTAGCCCCCCCGGGACCTACGAGCAGTACTTC.

This rearrangement joins TRBV28 to TRBJ2-3; 15 bases fit TRBD2. The CDR3 is 19 residues long. CDR1 is MDHEN and CDR2 is SYDVKM in the germline V gene. Trimming at V came to 5 bases and at J to 4 bases, leaving 13 bases not matched to a gene. CDR3 amino acids: CASSLLGLAGGPRPDTQYF. The DNA for the CDR3 is TGTGCCAGCAGTCTACTCGGACTAGCGGGAGGGCCCCGCCCAGATACGCAGTATTTT.

The J gene is TRBJ2-3, the V gene TRBV10-3, with D hard to call. The CDR3 has 13 residues. The germline CDR1 and CDR2 sequences are ENHRY and SYGVKD. V lost 0 bases, J lost 6 bases, and 7 bases lay in between. The DNA of the CDR3 is TGTGCCATCAGTGAGTCAAGGTGGGATACGCAGTATTTT. It translates to CAISESRWDTQYF.

This chain joins TRBV28 and TRBJ1-3; D is unresolved. Germline CDR1 is MDHEN and CDR2 is SYDVKM. This CDR3 is 15 amino acids long. Trimming stripped 4 bases from V and 0 bases from J, with 10 bases between. The CDR3 sequence is CASSSQFFSGNTIYF. Here the CDR3 DNA reads TGTGCCAGCAGTTCTCAGTTCTTCTCTGGAAACACCATATATTTT.

The V call is TRBV4-1, the J call TRBJ1-6; the match to TRBD1 covers 7 bases. The V gene's germline CDR1 is MGHRA and CDR2 YSYEKL. The V segment lost 0 bases and the J segment 0 bases; nucleotides outside the gene matches: 2. This CDR3 comprises 17 residues. The CDR3 loop is CASSQEDRSSYNSPLHF. Here the CDR3 DNA reads TGCGCCAGCAGCCAAGAGGACAGGAGCTCCTATAATTCACCCCTCCACTTT.

This chain links TRBV4-1 with TRBJ2-1, with TRBD2 matching over 12 bases. Trimming at V came to 1 base and at J to 9 bases, leaving 7 bases not matched to a gene. The CDR3 runs to 16 residues. The germline gives CDR1 MGHRA, CDR2 YSYEKL. The CDR3 DNA reads TGCGCCAGCAGCCAAGTCAGACTAGCGGGGGCGGGTGAGCAGTTCTTC. Translated, it gives CASSQVRLAGAGEQFF.